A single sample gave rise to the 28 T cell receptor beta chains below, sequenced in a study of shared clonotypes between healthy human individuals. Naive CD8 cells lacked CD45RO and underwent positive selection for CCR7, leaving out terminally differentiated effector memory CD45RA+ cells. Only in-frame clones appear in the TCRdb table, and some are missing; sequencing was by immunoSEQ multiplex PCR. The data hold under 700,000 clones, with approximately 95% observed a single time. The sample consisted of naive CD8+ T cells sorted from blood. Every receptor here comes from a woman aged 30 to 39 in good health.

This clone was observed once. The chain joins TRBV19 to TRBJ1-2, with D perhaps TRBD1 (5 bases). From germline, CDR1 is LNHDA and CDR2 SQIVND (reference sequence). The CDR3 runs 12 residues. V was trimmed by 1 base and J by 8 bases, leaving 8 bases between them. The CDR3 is CASSIGQTGYTF. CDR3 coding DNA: TGTGCCAGTAGTATAGGACAGACCGGCTACACCTTC.

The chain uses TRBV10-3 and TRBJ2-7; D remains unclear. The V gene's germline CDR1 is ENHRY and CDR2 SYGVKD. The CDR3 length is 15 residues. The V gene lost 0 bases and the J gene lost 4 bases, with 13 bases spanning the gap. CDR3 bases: TGTGCCATCAGTGAGTCGCCCGACACAATATACGAGCAGTACTTC. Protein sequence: CAISESPDTIYEQYF.

The chain's CDR3 is CASSYSEAVYEQYF. CDR3 nucleotides: TGTGCCAGCAGTTACTCGGAGGCAGTTTACGAGCAGTACTTC. V is TRBV6-5 and J is TRBJ2-7, with a tentative D call TRBD2 (5 bases). The CDR3 consists of 14 residues. The germline gives CDR1 MNHEY, CDR2 SVGAGI. V was shortened by 0 bases and J by 4 bases, with 10 bases between the two germline ends.

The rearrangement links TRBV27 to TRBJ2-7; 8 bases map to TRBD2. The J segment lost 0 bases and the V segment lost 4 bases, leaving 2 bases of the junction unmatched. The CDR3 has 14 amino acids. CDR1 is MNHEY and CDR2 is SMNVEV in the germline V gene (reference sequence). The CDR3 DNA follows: TGTGCCAGCAGTTCCACTAGCGGCTCCTACGAGCAGTACTTC. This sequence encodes CASSSTSGSYEQYF.

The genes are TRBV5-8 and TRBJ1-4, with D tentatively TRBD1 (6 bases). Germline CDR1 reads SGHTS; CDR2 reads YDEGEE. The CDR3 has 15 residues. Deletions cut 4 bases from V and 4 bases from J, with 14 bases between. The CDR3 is CASSLLDSLNEKLFF. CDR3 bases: TGTGCCAGCAGCCTACTGGACAGTCTTAATGAAAAACTGTTTTTT.

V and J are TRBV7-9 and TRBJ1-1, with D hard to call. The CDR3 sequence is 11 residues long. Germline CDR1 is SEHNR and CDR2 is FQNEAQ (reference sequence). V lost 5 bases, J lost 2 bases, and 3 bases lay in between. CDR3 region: CASSANTEAFF. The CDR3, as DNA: TGTGCCAGCAGCGCAAACACTGAAGCTTTCTTT.

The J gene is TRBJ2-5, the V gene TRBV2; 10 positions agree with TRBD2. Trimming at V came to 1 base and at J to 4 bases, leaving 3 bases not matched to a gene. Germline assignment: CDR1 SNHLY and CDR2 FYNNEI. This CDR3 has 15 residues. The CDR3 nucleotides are TGTGCCAGCAGTGAAGGGCTAGCGGGAGCAGAGACCCAGTACTTC. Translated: CASSEGLAGAETQYF.

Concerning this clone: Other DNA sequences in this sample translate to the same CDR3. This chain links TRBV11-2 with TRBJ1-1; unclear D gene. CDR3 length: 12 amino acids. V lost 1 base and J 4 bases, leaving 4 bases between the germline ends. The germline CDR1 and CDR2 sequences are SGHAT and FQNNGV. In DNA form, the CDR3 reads TGTGCCAGCAGCTTAGTGGGCACTGAAGCTTTCTTT. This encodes CASSLVGTEAFF. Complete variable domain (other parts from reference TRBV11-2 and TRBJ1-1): EAGVAQSPRYKIIEKRQSVAFWCNPISGHATLYWYQQILGQGPKLLIQFQNNGVVDDSQLPKDRFSAERLKGVDSTLKIQPAKLEDSAVYLCASSLVGTEAFFGQGTRLTVV.

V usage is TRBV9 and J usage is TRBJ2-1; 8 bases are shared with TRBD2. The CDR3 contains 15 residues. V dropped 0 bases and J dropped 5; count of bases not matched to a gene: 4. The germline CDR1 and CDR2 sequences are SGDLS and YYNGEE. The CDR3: CASSVGSGSNNEQFF. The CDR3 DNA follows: TGTGCCAGCAGCGTAGGAAGCGGGAGTAACAATGAGCAGTTCTTC.

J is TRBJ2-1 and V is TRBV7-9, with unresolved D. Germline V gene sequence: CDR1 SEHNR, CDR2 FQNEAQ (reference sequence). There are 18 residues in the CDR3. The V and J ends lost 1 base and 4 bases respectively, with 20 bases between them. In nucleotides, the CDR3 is TGTGCCAGCAGCTTAGAATTCGGTCTCCCTCTCCTTTACAATGAGCAGTTCTTC. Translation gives CASSLEFGLPLLYNEQFF.

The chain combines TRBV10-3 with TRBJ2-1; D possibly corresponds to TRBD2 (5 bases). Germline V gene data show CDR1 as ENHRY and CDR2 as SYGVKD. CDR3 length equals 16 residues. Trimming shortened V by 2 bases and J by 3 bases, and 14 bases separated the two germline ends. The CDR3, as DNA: TGTGCCATCAGTGAGGACGAGCGGATAATCTACAATGAGCAGTTCTTC. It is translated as CAISEDERIIYNEQFF.

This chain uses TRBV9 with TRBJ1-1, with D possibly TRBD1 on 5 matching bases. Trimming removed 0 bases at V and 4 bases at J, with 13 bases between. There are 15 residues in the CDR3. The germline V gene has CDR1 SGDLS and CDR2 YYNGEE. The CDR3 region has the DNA TGTGCCAGCAGCGTAGCTCCAGGGCAAGCCACTGAAGCTTTCTTT. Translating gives CASSVAPGQATEAFF. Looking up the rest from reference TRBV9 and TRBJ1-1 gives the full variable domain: DSGVTQTPKHLITATGQRVTLRCSPRSGDLSVYWYQQSLDQGLQFLIQYYNGEERAKGNILERFSAQQFPDLHSELNLSSLELGDSALYFCASSVAPGQATEAFFGQGTRLTVV.

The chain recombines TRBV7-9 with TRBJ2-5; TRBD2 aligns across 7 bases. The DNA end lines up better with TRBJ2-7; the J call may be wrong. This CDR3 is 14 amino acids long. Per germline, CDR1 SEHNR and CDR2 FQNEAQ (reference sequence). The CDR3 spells CASSLVGEGYEQYF. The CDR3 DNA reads TGTGCCAGCAGCTTAGTAGGGGAGGGCTACGAGCAGTACTTC.

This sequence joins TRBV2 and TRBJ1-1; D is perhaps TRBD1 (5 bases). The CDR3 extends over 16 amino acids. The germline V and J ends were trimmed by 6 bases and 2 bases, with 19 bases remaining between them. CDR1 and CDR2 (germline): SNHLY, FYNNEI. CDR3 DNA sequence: TGTGCCAGCAGCCACGATGGGGGAGCGCTAAACACTGAAGCTTTCTTT. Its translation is CASSHDGGALNTEAFF.

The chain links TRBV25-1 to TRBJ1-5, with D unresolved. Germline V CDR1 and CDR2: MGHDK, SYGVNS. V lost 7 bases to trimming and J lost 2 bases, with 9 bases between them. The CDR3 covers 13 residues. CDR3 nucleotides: TGTGCCAGCAAGGGTGAGGGCAATCAGCCCCAGCATTTT. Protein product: CASKGEGNQPQHF. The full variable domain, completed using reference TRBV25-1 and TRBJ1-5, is EADIYQTPRYLVIGTGKKITLECSQTMGHDKMYWYQQDPGMELHLIHYSYGVNSTEKGDLSSESTVSRIRTEHFPLTLESARPSHTSQYLCASKGEGNQPQHFGDGTRLSIL.

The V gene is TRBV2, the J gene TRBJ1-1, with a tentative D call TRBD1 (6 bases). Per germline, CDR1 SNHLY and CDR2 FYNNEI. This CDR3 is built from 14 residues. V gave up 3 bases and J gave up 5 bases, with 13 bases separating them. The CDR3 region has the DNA TGTGCCAGCAGTGAGCCGGGGGGCCAGACTGAAGCTTTCTTT. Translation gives CASSEPGGQTEAFF.

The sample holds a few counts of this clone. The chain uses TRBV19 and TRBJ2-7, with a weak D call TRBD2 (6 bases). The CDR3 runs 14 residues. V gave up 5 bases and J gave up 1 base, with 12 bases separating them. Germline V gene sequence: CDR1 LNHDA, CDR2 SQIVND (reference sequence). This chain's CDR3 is CASSYGSGSYEQYF. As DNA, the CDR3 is TGTGCCAGTAGTTACGGGAGCGGGTCCTACGAGCAGTACTTC.

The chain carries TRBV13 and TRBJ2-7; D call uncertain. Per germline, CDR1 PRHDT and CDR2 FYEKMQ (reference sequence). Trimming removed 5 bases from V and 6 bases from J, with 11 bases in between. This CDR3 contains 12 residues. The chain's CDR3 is CASSQRASEQYF. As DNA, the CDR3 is TGTGCCAGCAGCCAACGAGCCTCCGAGCAGTACTTC.

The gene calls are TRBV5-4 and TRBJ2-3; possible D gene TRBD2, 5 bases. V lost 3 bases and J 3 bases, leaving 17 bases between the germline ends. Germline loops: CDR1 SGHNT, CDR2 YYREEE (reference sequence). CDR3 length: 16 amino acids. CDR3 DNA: TGTGCCAGCAGCTCCCCGGACGGAGGATGGACAGATACGCAGTATTTT. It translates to CASSSPDGGWTDTQYF.

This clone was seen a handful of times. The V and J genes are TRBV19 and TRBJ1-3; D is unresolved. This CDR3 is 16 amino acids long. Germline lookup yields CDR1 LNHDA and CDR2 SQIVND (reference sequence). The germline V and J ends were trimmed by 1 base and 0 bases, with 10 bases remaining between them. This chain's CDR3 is CASSIAVGLSGNTIYF. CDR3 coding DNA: TGTGCCAGTAGTATAGCGGTCGGTCTCTCTGGAAACACCATATATTTT.

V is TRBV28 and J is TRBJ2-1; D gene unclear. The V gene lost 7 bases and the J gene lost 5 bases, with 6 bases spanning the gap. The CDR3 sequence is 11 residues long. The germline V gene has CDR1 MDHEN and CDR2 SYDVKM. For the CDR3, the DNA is TGTGCCAGCACCGATAACAATGAGCAGTTCTTC. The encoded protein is CASTDNNEQFF.

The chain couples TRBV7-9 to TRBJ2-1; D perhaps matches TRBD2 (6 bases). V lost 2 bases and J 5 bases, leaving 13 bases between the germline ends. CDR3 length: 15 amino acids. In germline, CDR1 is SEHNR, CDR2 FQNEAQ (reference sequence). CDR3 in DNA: TGTGCCAGCAGCTTATCCGTGGTAGCGGACAATGAGCAGTTCTTC. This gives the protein CASSLSVVADNEQFF. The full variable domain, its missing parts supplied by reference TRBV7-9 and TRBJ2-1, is DTGVSQNPRHKITKRGQNVTFRCDPISEHNRLYWYRQTLGQGPEFLTYFQNEAQLEKSRLLSDRFSAERPKGSFSTLEIQRTEQGDSAMYLCASSLSVVADNEQFFGPGTRLTVL.

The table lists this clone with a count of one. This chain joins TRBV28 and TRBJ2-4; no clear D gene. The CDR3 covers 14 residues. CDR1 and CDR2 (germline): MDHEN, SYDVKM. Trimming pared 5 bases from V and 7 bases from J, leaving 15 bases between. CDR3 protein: CASSPPSANNIQYF. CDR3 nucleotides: TGTGCCAGCAGTCCCCCGAGCGCGAACAACATTCAGTACTTC.

CDR3: CASSVRRYSNQPQHF. The CDR3 DNA sequence: TGTGCCAGCAGTGTAAGGAGATATAGCAATCAGCCCCAGCATTTT. The V gene is TRBV6-1, the J gene TRBJ1-5; D call uncertain. The CDR3 totals 15 residues. V lost 4 bases and J 0 bases, leaving 10 bases between the germline ends. In germline, CDR1 is MNHNS, CDR2 SASEGT.

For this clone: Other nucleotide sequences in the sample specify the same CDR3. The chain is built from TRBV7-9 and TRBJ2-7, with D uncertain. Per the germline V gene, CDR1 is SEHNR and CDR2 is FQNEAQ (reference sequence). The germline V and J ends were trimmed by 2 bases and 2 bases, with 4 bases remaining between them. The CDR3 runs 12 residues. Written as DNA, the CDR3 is TGTGCCAGCAGCTTATCCCCCTACGAGCAGTACTTC. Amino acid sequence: CASSLSPYEQYF.

In DNA, the CDR3 is TGTGCCAGCAGCTTGTCGCCGATCACTAGCGGGAGGGTGGGGGAGCAGTACTTC. Its translation is CASSLSPITSGRVGEQYF. The chain uses TRBV11-2 and TRBJ2-7; 13 bases match TRBD2. The V segment lost 3 bases and the J segment 7 bases; nucleotides outside the gene matches: 15. The germline V gene encodes CDR1 SGHAT and CDR2 FQNNGV. This CDR3 has 18 amino acids.

CDR3 sequence reads: CASSQDRGYQETQYF. CDR3 coding DNA: TGCGCCAGCAGCCAAGATCGGGGGTACCAAGAGACCCAGTACTTC. The genes are TRBV4-1 and TRBJ2-5; TRBD2 is a possible D gene (6 bases). The germline gives CDR1 MGHRA, CDR2 YSYEKL. Trimming stripped 0 bases from V and 0 bases from J, with 8 bases between. CDR3 size: 15 residues.

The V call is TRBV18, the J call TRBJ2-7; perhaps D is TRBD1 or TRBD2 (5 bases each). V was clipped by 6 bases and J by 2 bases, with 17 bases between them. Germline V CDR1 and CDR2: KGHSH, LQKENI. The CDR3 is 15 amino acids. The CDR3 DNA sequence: TGTGCCAGCTCGCGACCTCGGGACGGAACCTACGAGCAGTACTTC. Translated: CASSRPRDGTYEQYF.